A selection of T cell receptor beta chains follows, all from one sample in a study of T cells in Graves' hyperthyroidism and ophthalmopathy. Each CDR3 protein gets one entry after TCRdb re-called the multiplex PCR reads with MiXCR. The data contain 500,000 to 650,000 distinct CDR3 sequences, 15% to 20% of them singletons. The sequencing input was blood. The receptors here all came from a woman between 18 and 30 years old with Graves' ophthalmopathy. The CDR3 runs from the conserved cysteine through the conserved F or W.

length,V,J,CDR3
13,TRBV20-1,TRBJ2-3,CSALGGRTDTQYF
13,TRBV4-1,TRBJ2-5,CASSPDRQGAQYF
13,TRBV6-1,TRBJ1-1,CASRSARGTEAFF
13,TRBV11-2,TRBJ2-7,CASSPWGTYEQYF
16,TRBV19,TRBJ1-1,CASSDRDRALSTEALF
16,TRBV3-2,TRBJ1-2,CASSQTSRTVWLGYTF
14,TRBV10-3,TRBJ2-2,CAISLAGAAGELFF
14,TRBV28,TRBJ1-2,CASSSDTNLYGYTF
14,TRBV6-1,TRBJ1-4,CASRSGGAGEKLFF
15,TRBV19,TRBJ1-2,CASSIEDRPVDGYTF
15,TRBV18,TRBJ2-7,CASSPGGTGSYEQYF
12,TRBV15,TRBJ1-1,CATSADYTEAFF
14,TRBV7-9,TRBJ2-3,CASSSSGLMDTQYF
18,TRBV7-2,TRBJ2-1,CASSLEGTSGRFYNEQFF
13,TRBV11-2,TRBJ2-7,CASSLEAGREQYF
16,TRBV4-1,TRBJ2-1,CASSQRTSGIYNEQFF
14,TRBV25-1,TRBJ2-7,CASSEYGRVGEQYF
13,TRBV3-1,TRBJ2-3,CASSQDAGATQYF
15,TRBV7-6,TRBJ2-1,CASSPAHKNYNEQFF
15,TRBV6-2/TRBV6-3,TRBJ1-1,CASSYSTEGSTEAFF
12,TRBV4-2,TRBJ2-6,CASSQDRTVLTF
10,TRBV29-1,TRBJ2-1,CSVDPNEQFF
13,TRBV3-1,TRBJ1-4,CASSPAGLGELFF
15,TRBV28,TRBJ1-1,CASSLGTPGNTEAFF
14,TRBV9,TRBJ1-1,CASSGQGVNTEAFF
15,TRBV12-3/TRBV12-4,TRBJ2-5,CASSQTRAAKETQYF
15,TRBV28,TRBJ1-1,CASSLRREGDTEAFF
17,TRBV5-1,TRBJ1-1,CASSLARGLWVNTEAFF
14,TRBV6-2/TRBV6-3,TRBJ2-2,CASTDSFRTGELFF
15,TRBV27,TRBJ2-7,CASSFRERGHYEQYF
13,TRBV7-2,TRBJ2-7,CASRLQGARGQYF